Shown below are 32 T cell receptor beta chains from a single sample sequenced in a study of T cell clonotyping in hematopoietic cell transplantation. The protocol was immunoSEQ multiplex PCR, while the TCRdb copy is restricted to in-frame clones and leaves out a portion. The data contain some 19,000 clones, around 77% of them singletons. Documented time point: recipient sample about 28 days before transplant, after cytoreduction. The starting material was peripheral blood mononuclear cells, obtained before stem cell transplant. The receptors come from a man in his 60s with acute myeloid leukemia. Some clones in this sample may be carry-over from other donors' samples.

This chain uses TRBV4-3 with TRBJ2-5; the D gene could be TRBD1 or TRBD2 (5 bases each). The CDR3 is made up of 15 amino acids. Germline V CDR1 and CDR2: LGHNA, YSLEER. Trimming removed 1 base at V and 5 bases at J, with 14 bases between. The CDR3 loop is CASSQGDQVMETQYF. The CDR3 nucleotides read TGCGCCAGCAGCCAAGGGGACCAAGTCATGGAGACCCAGTACTTC.

This rearrangement joins TRBV11-2 to TRBJ1-2, with D tentatively TRBD1 (5 bases). This CDR3 is 16 amino acids long. CDR1 and CDR2 from the germline V gene are SGHAT and FQNNGV. V shed 0 bases and J shed 5 bases, with 16 bases lying between them. The CDR3 spells CASSLDQGAYAYGYTF. CDR3 nucleotide sequence: TGTGCCAGCAGCTTAGATCAAGGGGCATACGCTTATGGCTACACCTTC. The full variable domain, completed using reference TRBV11-2 and TRBJ1-2, is EAGVAQSPRYKIIEKRQSVAFWCNPISGHATLYWYQQILGQGPKLLIQFQNNGVVDDSQLPKDRFSAERLKGVDSTLKIQPAKLEDSAVYLCASSLDQGAYAYGYTFGSGTRLTVV.

This clone is a singleton in its sample. The chain combines TRBV15 with TRBJ2-4, with D possibly being TRBD2 (7 bases). Per the germline V gene, CDR1 is LNHNV and CDR2 is YYDKDF (reference sequence). V was clipped by 0 bases and J by 8 bases, with 11 bases between them. The CDR3 is 14 residues long. CDR3 sequence reads: CATSRDGGRDIQYF. CDR3 nucleotides: TGTGCCACCAGCAGAGACGGGGGGCGGGACATTCAGTACTTC.

The chain carries TRBV9 and TRBJ2-5, with D uncertain. CDR1 is SGDLS and CDR2 is YYNGEE in the germline V gene. V lost 1 base and J lost 5, with 18 bases in between. This CDR3 region has 16 residues. CDR3 in DNA: TGTGCCAGCAGCGTATCCGAGCGACCGATTTTGGAGACCCAGTACTTC. It specifies CASSVSERPILETQYF.

V usage is TRBV2 and J usage is TRBJ1-2, with TRBD1 as a possible D gene (5 bases). V gave up 6 bases and J gave up 3 bases, with 14 bases separating them. Germline V gives CDR1 SNHLY, CDR2 FYNNEI. The CDR3 is made up of 14 amino acids. The CDR3 nucleotides are TGTGCCAGCAGCCGAGGGGAAGTGGACTATGGCTACACCTTC. Its translation: CASSRGEVDYGYTF.

This chain connects TRBV19 to TRBJ2-3; no clear D gene. Between the trimmed V and J ends, which lost 3 bases and 2 bases, there was a span of 12 bases. Germline V lookup: CDR1 LNHDA, CDR2 SQIVND (reference sequence). The CDR3 length is 15 residues. CDR3 in DNA: TGTGCCAGTAGTATCACCCCCAACCCCACAGATACGCAGTATTTT. This sequence encodes CASSITPNPTDTQYF. The variable domain in full, with the rest retrieved from reference TRBV19 and TRBJ2-3, is DGGITQSPKYLFRKEGQNVTLSCEQNLNHDAMYWYRQDPGQGLRLIYYSQIVNDFQKGDIAEGYSVSREKKESFPLTVTSAQKNPTAFYLCASSITPNPTDTQYFGPGTRLTVL.

This chain joins TRBV29-1 and TRBJ2-3, with 9 bases lining up with TRBD1. This CDR3 spans 14 amino acids. J was trimmed by 2 bases and V by 8 bases; bases with no gene match: 8. Germline loops: CDR1 SQVTM, CDR2 ANQGSEA. As DNA, the CDR3 is TGCAGCATCGAGGGACAGGGATACACAGATACGCAGTATTTT. This encodes CSIEGQGYTDTQYF.

This chain uses TRBV2 with TRBJ1-2; 7 bases are a match to TRBD1. V lost 6 bases and J lost 8; bases outside the gene matches: 15. Germline V gene data show CDR1 as SNHLY and CDR2 as FYNNEI. The CDR3 sequence is 15 residues long. The CDR3 spells CASSATPTGAGGYTF. The CDR3 DNA reads TGTGCCAGCAGCGCCACACCTACAGGGGCCGGGGGCTACACCTTC.

J is TRBJ2-2 and V is TRBV7-2, with D unclear. The V gene's germline CDR1 is SGHTA and CDR2 FQGNSA. Trimming removed 5 bases from V and 8 bases from J, with 9 bases in between. The CDR3 extends over 12 amino acids. In DNA, the CDR3 is TGTGCCAGCAGCCAGTCGTTTGGGGAGCTGTTTTTT. Encoded protein: CASSQSFGELFF. The whole variable domain, remainder taken from reference TRBV7-2 and TRBJ2-2, is GAGVSQSPSNKVTEKGKDVELRCDPISGHTALYWYRQSLGQGLEFLIYFQGNSAPDKSGLPSDRFSAERTGGSVSTLTIQRTQQEDSAVYLCASSQSFGELFFGEGSRLTVL.

The chain links TRBV19 to TRBJ1-5, with a tentative D call TRBD1 (5 bases). V lost 6 bases, J lost 0 bases, and 15 bases lay in between. There are 16 residues in the CDR3. Germline V gene data show CDR1 as LNHDA and CDR2 as SQIVND (reference sequence). The DNA for the CDR3 is TGTGCCAGTAGGGGGGTGGAAGGGTATAGCAATCAGCCCCAGCATTTT. It encodes CASRGVEGYSNQPQHF.

This clone was picked up a small number of times. The chain uses TRBV7-3 and TRBJ1-6; D is perhaps TRBD1 (5 bases). CDR1 and CDR2 from the germline V gene are SGHTA and FQGTGA. This CDR3 has 15 residues. V dropped 5 bases and J dropped 7 bases, with 15 bases sitting between them. CDR3 amino acids: CASSLYDSSNSPLHF. CDR3 DNA: TGTGCCAGCAGCCTGTACGACAGCTCGAATTCACCCCTCCACTTT.

V and J are TRBV7-2 and TRBJ2-5, with 9 bases identical to TRBD2. Germline assignment: CDR1 SGHTA and CDR2 FQGNSA. Germline trimming cut 1 base from V and 1 base from J; bases unmatched to any gene: 1. The CDR3 is 15 residues long. CDR3 in DNA: TGTGCCAGCAGCTTAGTAGCGGGGGTCCAAGAGACCCAGTACTTC. This gives the protein CASSLVAGVQETQYF.

The chain joins TRBV4-3 to TRBJ2-5; D gene uncertain. V was clipped by 0 bases and J by 4 bases, with 6 bases between them. Per germline, CDR1 LGHNA and CDR2 YSLEER. The CDR3 length is 13 residues. The CDR3 is CASSQDLRETQYF. CDR3 nucleotides: TGCGCCAGCAGCCAAGATCTGAGAGAGACCCAGTACTTC.

This clone was counted between two and nine times. The chain carries TRBV30 and TRBJ1-2; no clear D. The germline gives CDR1 GTSNPN, CDR2 SVGIG (reference sequence). The CDR3 runs to 11 residues. V lost 1 base, J lost 7 bases, and 7 bases lay in between. The CDR3 sequence: CAWSGSRGYTF. The CDR3 bases are TGTGCCTGGAGTGGCTCGCGTGGCTACACCTTC.

The rearrangement links TRBV6-4 to TRBJ2-7; maybe TRBD2 (6 bases). CDR3 length equals 14 residues. The ends were cut back, 8 bases at V and 3 bases at J, with 17 bases in the middle. The germline gives CDR1 MRHNA, CDR2 SNTAGT. The CDR3 DNA is TGTGCCAGCCGCCCGGGACGGCGGGACTACGAGCAGTACTTC. Its translation is CASRPGRRDYEQYF.

This clone was seen a single time. The rearrangement links TRBV5-6 to TRBJ1-2; D is uncertain. The germline gives CDR1 SGHDT, CDR2 YYEEEE. V dropped 0 bases and J dropped 5 bases, with 14 bases sitting between them. This CDR3 is built from 15 residues. The CDR3 sequence is CASSLDGGVLYGYTF. The CDR3 DNA follows: TGTGCCAGCAGCTTGGATGGTGGGGTACTGTATGGCTACACCTTC. Variable domain in full (rest from reference TRBV5-6 and TRBJ1-2): DAGVTQSPTHLIKTRGQQVTLRCSPKSGHDTVSWYQQALGQGPQFIFQYYEEEERQRGNFPDRFSGHQFPNYSSELNVNALLLGDSALYLCASSLDGGVLYGYTFGSGTRLTVV.

J is TRBJ1-1 and V is TRBV4-3; D not certain. The CDR3 runs to 15 residues. V gave up 4 bases and J gave up 4 bases, with 16 bases separating them. Germline V lookup: CDR1 LGHNA, CDR2 YSLEER. For the CDR3, the DNA is TGCGCCAGCAGCCCCATAAGGGAGGAGGGCACTGAAGCTTTCTTT. Its protein product is CASSPIREEGTEAFF.

This sequence joins TRBV27 and TRBJ2-1; D is unresolved. Trimming removed 1 base at V and 0 bases at J, with 13 bases between. This CDR3 contains 17 residues. The germline V gene encodes CDR1 MNHEY and CDR2 SMNVEV (reference sequence). The CDR3 loop is CASSLLSYVSSYNEQFF. For the CDR3, the DNA is TGTGCCAGCAGTTTATTATCTTACGTGAGCTCCTACAATGAGCAGTTCTTC.

The chain recombines TRBV4-2 with TRBJ2-7, with a possible D match to TRBD1 (5 bases). Trimming pared 0 bases from V and 4 bases from J, leaving 16 bases between. CDR1 and CDR2 from the germline V gene are LGHNA and YNFKEQ. The CDR3 covers 16 residues. CDR3 nucleotides: TGTGCCAGCAGCCAAGATCGGCAGGGAAGTATTTACGAGCAGTACTTC. This translates into CASSQDRQGSIYEQYF.

V gene TRBV7-2 combines with J gene TRBJ1-5, with a possible D match to TRBD1 (5 bases). Looked up from germline, CDR1 is SGHTA and CDR2 is FQGNSA. The V end was cut by 8 bases, the J end by 6 bases, with 14 bases between. The CDR3 has 13 amino acids. The CDR3 DNA is TGTGCCAGCGCCCAGGGTTGGAGTCAGCCCCAGCATTTT. This translates into CASAQGWSQPQHF.

The J gene is TRBJ1-1, the V gene TRBV7-2, with D unresolved. V lost 5 bases and J 1 base, leaving 14 bases between the germline ends. Germline CDR1 is SGHTA and CDR2 is FQGNSA. The CDR3 length is 15 residues. The DNA for the CDR3 is TGTGCCAGCAGCGGCAGGATGGTAGGGAACACTGAAGCTTTCTTT. This translates into CASSGRMVGNTEAFF. Using reference TRBV7-2 and TRBJ1-1 for the parts outside the CDR3, the full variable domain is GAGVSQSPSNKVTEKGKDVELRCDPISGHTALYWYRQSLGQGLEFLIYFQGNSAPDKSGLPSDRFSAERTGGSVSTLTIQRTQQEDSAVYLCASSGRMVGNTEAFFGQGTRLTVV.

In its sample, this clone was seen a few times. V is TRBV7-2 and J is TRBJ2-1; 7 nucleotides line up with TRBD2. Trimming removed 5 bases from V and 3 bases from J; junction bases left unmatched: 10. The CDR3 consists of 16 residues. Germline V gene data show CDR1 as SGHTA and CDR2 as FQGNSA. CDR3 nucleotide sequence: TGTGCCAGCAGCGATCTGGGCTCTAGCGGCTACAATGAGCAGTTCTTC. Protein product: CASSDLGSSGYNEQFF.

The gene calls are TRBV6-5 and TRBJ1-5; 7 nucleotides match TRBD1. The CDR3 has 15 amino acids. J was trimmed by 2 bases and V by 2 bases; bases with no gene match: 3. Germline V gene sequence: CDR1 MNHEY, CDR2 SVGAGI. The CDR3 loop reads CASSYTGQGNQPQHF. The CDR3 bases are TGTGCCAGCAGTTACACAGGACAGGGCAATCAGCCCCAGCATTTT.

This chain connects TRBV19 to TRBJ2-1; TRBD2 agrees at 7 bases. This CDR3 is built from 14 residues. Germline V lookup: CDR1 LNHDA, CDR2 SQIVND (reference sequence). Trimming removed 9 bases from V and 5 bases from J; junction bases left unmatched: 10. CDR3 sequence: CASESGVAHNEQFF. For the CDR3, the DNA is TGTGCCAGCGAGAGCGGGGTAGCCCACAATGAGCAGTTCTTC.

This chain joins TRBV14 and TRBJ2-3; 8 positions agree with TRBD1. Trimming at V came to 1 base and at J to 3 bases, leaving 3 bases not matched to a gene. Germline CDR1 is SGHDN and CDR2 is FVKESK. This CDR3 has 15 residues. This chain's CDR3 is CASSQGTGYTDTQYF. CDR3 nucleotides: TGTGCCAGCAGCCAAGGGACAGGGTATACAGATACGCAGTATTTT.

The V call is TRBV4-3, the J call TRBJ2-6, with 11 bases lining up with TRBD1. The CDR3 loop spans 19 amino acids. Germline-derived CDR1 and CDR2 are LGHNA and YSLEER. With 3 bases clipped from V and 3 bases from J, the junction kept 10 bases outside the gene matches. CDR3 sequence reads: CASSHHPGQGDFGANVLTF. The CDR3, as DNA: TGCGCCAGCAGCCACCATCCGGGACAGGGGGACTTTGGGGCCAACGTCCTGACTTTC.

The V and J genes are TRBV7-8 and TRBJ1-1; 8 bases are a match to TRBD1. Germline V gene sequence: CDR1 SGHVS, CDR2 FQNEAQ. V was pared by 5 bases and J by 4 bases, with 9 bases of the junction left unmatched. The CDR3 totals 15 residues. The DNA of the CDR3 is TGTGCCAGCAGCCCACGCCCAACAGGGGGCACTGAAGCTTTCTTT. Translation: CASSPRPTGGTEAFF.

The chain has TRBV28 and TRBJ2-1; 11 bases are a match to TRBD2. Germline V gene sequence: CDR1 MDHEN, CDR2 SYDVKM. This CDR3 contains 14 residues. The J segment lost 10 bases and the V segment lost 8 bases, leaving 10 bases of the junction unmatched. CDR3 loop: CASLAGGSASEQFF. The CDR3 nucleotides are TGTGCCAGCTTAGCGGGGGGGAGTGCAAGCGAGCAGTTCTTC.

As DNA, the CDR3 is TGTGCCAGCAGCGTAGGGGCCCCCACCGGGACGCCCGGCTATGGCTACACCTTC. Translated, it gives CASSVGAPTGTPGYGYTF. This chain connects TRBV9 to TRBJ1-2, with D perhaps TRBD1 (5 bases). CDR3 length equals 18 residues. Germline loops: CDR1 SGDLS, CDR2 YYNGEE. V lost 0 bases to trimming and J lost 4 bases, with 22 bases between them.

This chain joins TRBV5-5 and TRBJ2-7, with D perhaps being TRBD1 or TRBD2 (5 bases each). This CDR3 is 13 amino acids long. Germline V gene lookup returns CDR1 SGHKS and CDR2 YYEKEE (reference sequence). V was pared by 3 bases and J by 4 bases, with 11 bases between. The CDR3 loop is CASSWDGQYEQYF. The CDR3 DNA sequence: TGTGCCAGCAGCTGGGACGGACAATACGAGCAGTACTTC.

This clone was picked up a small number of times. The J gene is TRBJ2-7, the V gene TRBV4-2; perhaps D is TRBD1 or TRBD2 (6 bases each). The V and J ends lost 2 bases and 5 bases respectively, with 16 bases between them. Looked up from germline, CDR1 is LGHNA and CDR2 is YNFKEQ. The CDR3 is 15 amino acids. The DNA for the CDR3 is TGTGCCAGCAGCCAACCCCAAGGGGGGCGGGACGAGCAGTACTTC. This gives the protein CASSQPQGGRDEQYF.

The rearrangement links TRBV7-8 to TRBJ2-7, with 7 nucleotides matching TRBD1. Germline V gene data show CDR1 as SGHVS and CDR2 as FQNEAQ. V shed 1 base and J 3 bases; nucleotides not matched to a gene: 3. This CDR3 comprises 14 residues. The DNA for the CDR3 is TGTGCCAGCAGCTTAGGGGCAGGGGGCTACGAGCAGTACTTC. Its translation: CASSLGAGGYEQYF.